This record concerns one T cell receptor (beta chain) sequence. Authors' processing steps: Researchers report that nucleated cell counts were estimated from reference gene primer amplification. Some clones are missing from TCRdb's copy, which holds only in-frame ones; the method was immunoSEQ multiplex PCR. From that table come the V and J calls and clone size; the DNA was used to work out D and trimming. The sample shows about 250,000 clones, around nine tenths of them seen only once. The sample originates from a study of blood T cell repertoires in COVID-19. Study context: The United States, Italy and Spain provided the acute and convalescent COVID-19 samples. From T cells, B-cell-depleted T cells, or PBMCs came the material, which was cDNA or gDNA.

Looked up from germline, CDR1 is SGHAT and CDR2 is FQDESV (reference sequence). This CDR3 spans 16 amino acids. V gave up 4 bases and J gave up 6 bases, with 19 bases separating them. The TCR was taken from a woman aged 55-70 years who had recovered from COVID-19. The sequencing sample was made of peripheral blood. J is TRBJ2-1 and V is TRBV11-1; D may be TRBD1 (7 bases). CDR3 sequence reads: CASSSATGRGVNEQFF. Here the CDR3 DNA reads TGTGCCAGCAGCTCGGCAACCGGCAGGGGGGTCAATGAGCAGTTCTTC.